This TCR beta chain was sequenced in a study of T cell responses to AZD1222 COVID-19 vaccine. Using immunoSEQ multiplex PCR, the repertoire was profiled, and TCRdb retains in-frame clones only, with some absent. The sample includes tens of thousands of clones, approximately 88% seen only once; the top ten take about 9.1%. The length of the CDR3 is 15 residues. CDR1 is SGHAT, CDR2 FQNNGV, per germline. Trimming took 0 bases from V and 3 from J, leaving 11 bases between them. This clone was recorded many times. This material consisted of peripheral blood, taken 28 days after the second dose of the MenACWY control vaccine. The chain uses TRBV11-2 and TRBJ1-2; weak D call: TRBD1 (6 bases). This receptor was identified in an adult who received the MenACWY meningococcal vaccine as a control. For the CDR3, the DNA is TGTGCCAGCAGCTTAGAGTCGGGGGCCCACTATGGCTACACCTTC. Translating gives CASSLESGAHYGYTF.